These 15 T cell receptor beta chains originate from one sample sequenced in a study of T cell repertoires in cytomegalovirus infection. Their antigens are not known. One entry per CDR3 protein results from TCRdb running MiXCR on the reads. The data contain hundreds of thousands of distinct CDR3 sequences, approximately 32% of them singletons. The input for sequencing was cultured CD8+ T cells from PBMCs, taken from culture after CMV antigen stimulation. All receptors derive from a human donor in good health (CMV status not recorded). Some clones in this sample may be carry-over from other donors' samples.

This clonotype was seen only a few times. The chain employs TRBV3-1 and TRBJ1-1; D uncertain. The germline V gene has CDR1 LGHDT and CDR2 YNNKEL (reference sequence). The CDR3 is 14 residues long. V lost 0 bases and J lost 1, with 6 bases in between. The CDR3 nucleotides are TGTGCCAGCAGCCAAGAGGGCAGGAACACTGAAGCTTTCTTT. As protein: CASSQEGRNTEAFF.

The chain combines TRBV5-5 with TRBJ2-3; TRBD1 aligns across 9 bases. There are 15 residues in the CDR3. Germline V gives CDR1 SGHKS, CDR2 YYEKEE (reference sequence). Trimming removed 4 bases from V and 3 bases from J; junction bases left unmatched: 6. The CDR3 is CASSPRDRETDTQYF. The CDR3 DNA follows: TGTGCCAGCAGCCCCAGGGACAGGGAGACAGATACGCAGTATTTT. Based on the CDR3 plus reference TRBV5-5 and TRBJ2-3, the full variable domain is DAGVTQSPTHLIKTRGQQVTLRCSPISGHKSVSWYQQVLGQGPQFIFQYYEKEERGRGNFPDRFSARQFPNYSSELNVNALLLGDSALYLCASSPRDRETDTQYFGPGTRLTVL.

V gene TRBV5-1 combines with J gene TRBJ2-7, with a possible D match to TRBD2 (7 bases). V lost 4 bases and J lost 5, with 19 bases in between. The length of the CDR3 is 15 residues. Germline lookup yields CDR1 SGHRS and CDR2 YFSETQ. For the CDR3, the DNA is TGCGCCAGCAGCAACCGTGGGGGGGCCCAGGACGAGCAGTACTTC. This gives the protein CASSNRGGAQDEQYF.

The chain combines TRBV6-5 with TRBJ1-1, with 7 bases identical to TRBD1. The J segment lost 4 bases and the V segment lost 9 bases, leaving 5 bases of the junction unmatched. Germline-derived CDR1 and CDR2 are MNHEY and SVGAGI. The CDR3 runs to 12 residues. The CDR3 loop is CASGTGVTEAFF. CDR3 DNA: TGTGCCAGTGGAACAGGGGTCACTGAAGCTTTCTTT.

The chain uses TRBV6-1 and TRBJ2-3; TRBD2 might be the D (5 bases). The CDR3 loop spans 16 amino acids. Trimming pared 6 bases from V and 2 bases from J, leaving 18 bases between. Germline V gene lookup returns CDR1 MNHNS and CDR2 SASEGT. The CDR3 spells CASREWMGRDTDTQYF. CDR3 in DNA: TGTGCCAGCAGGGAGTGGATGGGGAGAGACACAGATACGCAGTATTTT.

This clonotype was seen a few times. The rearrangement links TRBV19 to TRBJ1-1; TRBD1 matches at 8 bases. CDR1 is LNHDA and CDR2 is SQIVND in the germline V gene (reference sequence). The CDR3 is 14 amino acids. Trimming cost V 4 bases and J 5 bases; bases outside gene matches: 6. CDR3 region: CASSKDRGVTEAFF. The CDR3 DNA reads as TGTGCCAGTAGTAAAGACAGGGGAGTAACTGAAGCTTTCTTT.

The chain couples TRBV5-5 to TRBJ2-1; D is ambiguous. Germline V CDR1 and CDR2: SGHKS, YYEKEE (reference sequence). V gave up 2 bases and J gave up 5 bases, with 8 bases separating them. This CDR3 comprises 13 residues. CDR3 nucleotides: TGTGCCAGCAGCTTATTCCGGGACAATGAGCAGTTCTTC. Translating it yields CASSLFRDNEQFF.

J is TRBJ2-3 and V is TRBV19; possibly TRBD1 for D (6 bases). This CDR3 has 17 amino acids. CDR1 is LNHDA, CDR2 SQIVND, per germline (reference sequence). The V gene lost 3 bases and the J gene lost 9 bases, with 25 bases spanning the gap. CDR3 in amino acids: CASSIGDRDMPPSTQYF. The CDR3 DNA reads TGTGCCAGTAGTATTGGGGATCGGGACATGCCTCCTTCAACGCAGTATTTT.

This clonotype was found a few times. The rearrangement uses TRBV19 and TRBJ1-4; 9 bases agree with TRBD1. Germline V lookup: CDR1 LNHDA, CDR2 SQIVND (reference sequence). Trimming cost V 5 bases and J 1 base; bases outside gene matches: 20. The CDR3 totals 21 residues. The CDR3: CASSVHGPGTGTGVTNEKLFF. As DNA, the CDR3 is TGTGCCAGTAGTGTCCACGGGCCCGGGACAGGGACTGGCGTAACTAATGAAAAACTGTTTTTT.

The chain couples TRBV6-6 to TRBJ2-1; TRBD2 might be the D (7 bases). Germline CDR1 is MNHNY and CDR2 is SVGAGI (reference sequence). The V and J ends lost 7 bases and 7 bases respectively, with 20 bases between them. The CDR3 has 15 residues. CDR3 region: CASTLRGRGANEQFF. CDR3 bases: TGTGCCAGCACCCTACGGGGACGGGGGGCGAATGAGCAGTTCTTC.

CDR3 nucleotide sequence: TGTGCCACCAGTGATCCAGCCGGGACAGGGCCTGCCAATGAGCAGTTCTTC. It codes for CATSDPAGTGPANEQFF. The chain carries TRBV24-1 and TRBJ2-1, with 9 nucleotides matching TRBD1. Per the germline V gene, CDR1 is KGHDR and CDR2 is SFDVKD. The CDR3 length is 17 residues. The V gene end was trimmed by 3 bases and the J gene end by 6 bases; junction bases not matched to a gene: 11.

This clonotype has at least ten counts. The V call is TRBV11-2, the J call TRBJ1-1, with unresolved D. Trimming took 5 bases from V and 5 from J, leaving 18 bases between them. Per germline, CDR1 SGHAT and CDR2 FQNNGV. The CDR3 loop spans 15 amino acids. This CDR3 is CASSGPGGLGTEAFF. Written as DNA, the CDR3 is TGTGCCAGCAGCGGCCCGGGAGGGCTAGGGACTGAAGCTTTCTTT.

The gene calls are TRBV6-5 and TRBJ2-5, with 8 bases fitting TRBD2. The CDR3 contains 15 residues. Germline CDR1 MNHEY, CDR2 SVGAGI. The J segment lost 2 bases and the V segment lost 3 bases, leaving 5 bases of the junction unmatched. The CDR3 sequence is CASSYRGGGQETQYF. CDR3 DNA: TGTGCCAGCAGTTATCGGGGGGGGGGACAAGAGACCCAGTACTTC.

This clonotype was found a few times. J is TRBJ2-7 and V is TRBV6-1; no firm D call. Germline V gives CDR1 MNHNS, CDR2 SASEGT. CDR3 length: 14 residues. V was shortened by 1 base and J by 0 bases, with 7 bases between the two germline ends. This CDR3 is CASSEVGNSYEQYV. The DNA of the CDR3 is TGTGCCAGCAGTGAAGTGGGCAACTCCTACGAGCAGTACGTC.

The chain joins TRBV4-2 to TRBJ2-2; D not certain. Germline V gene lookup returns CDR1 LGHNA and CDR2 YNFKEQ. Trimming took 1 base from V and 1 from J, leaving 13 bases between them. This CDR3 comprises 17 residues. The CDR3 region is CASSQGSKGMNTGELFF. CDR3 sequence (DNA): TGTGCCAGCAGCCAAGGTAGTAAAGGGATGAACACCGGGGAGCTGTTTTTT.